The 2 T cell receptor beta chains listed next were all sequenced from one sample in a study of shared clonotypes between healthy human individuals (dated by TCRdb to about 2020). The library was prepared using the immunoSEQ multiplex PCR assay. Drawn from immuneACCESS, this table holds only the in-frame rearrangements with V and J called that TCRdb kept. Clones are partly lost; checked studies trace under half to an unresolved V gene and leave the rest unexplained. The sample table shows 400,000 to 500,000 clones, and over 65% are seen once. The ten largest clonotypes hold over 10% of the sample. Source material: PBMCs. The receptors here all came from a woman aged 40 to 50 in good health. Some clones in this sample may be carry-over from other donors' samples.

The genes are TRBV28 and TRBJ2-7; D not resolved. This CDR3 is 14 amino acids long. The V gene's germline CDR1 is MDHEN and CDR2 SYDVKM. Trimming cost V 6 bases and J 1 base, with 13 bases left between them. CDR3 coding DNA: TGTGCCAGCAGCCCAGCTAGGGAATCCTACGAGCAGTACTTC. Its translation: CASSPARESYEQYF.

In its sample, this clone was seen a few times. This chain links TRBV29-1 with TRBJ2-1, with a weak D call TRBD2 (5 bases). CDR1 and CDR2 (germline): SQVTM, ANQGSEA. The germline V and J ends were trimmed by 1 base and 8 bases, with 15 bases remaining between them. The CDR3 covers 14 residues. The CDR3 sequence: CSVEGNPDFHEQFF. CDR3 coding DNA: TGCAGCGTTGAAGGAAACCCGGACTTCCATGAGCAGTTCTTC.